The rows below give T cell receptor beta chains drawn from one sample of a study of blood T cell repertoires in COVID-19. TCRdb's table, derived via immunoSEQ multiplex PCR, lists solely in-frame clones and lacks some. The repertoire holds more than 120,000 clones, with about 87% as singletons. What was sequenced was peripheral blood. The receptors come from a man over 45 who had recovered from COVID-19. The CDR3 runs from the conserved cysteine through the conserved F or W. Each record gives: clone size, D gene, V gene, J gene, CDR3 protein, CDR3 DNA. The D gene is left open where the match is weak. For some rows the clone size is stated as once, few or many, or as a class when expanded; others skip it.

size: few; D: TRBD1; V: TRBV29-1; J: TRBJ2-3; CDR3: CSDRTGGTDTQYF; DNA: TGCAGCGACCGGACAGGGGGCACAGATACGCAGTATTTT
size: -; D: -; V: TRBV24-1; J: TRBJ2-5; CDR3: CATSDGGGPVETQYF; DNA: TGTGCCACCAGTGATGGCGGGGGCCCAGTGGAGACCCAGTACTTC
size: -; D: TRBD1; V: TRBV18; J: TRBJ1-4; CDR3: CASSPAGQGRKLFF; DNA: TGTGCCAGCTCACCCGCCGGACAGGGAAGGAAACTGTTTTTT
size: -; D: TRBD1; V: TRBV9; J: TRBJ2-2; CDR3: CASSATGGATGELFF; DNA: TGTGCCAGCAGCGCTACAGGGGGCGCGACCGGGGAGCTGTTTTTT
size: -; D: -; V: TRBV7-9; J: TRBJ1-2; CDR3: CASSPHLTGVHGYTF; DNA: TGTGCCAGCAGCCCCCATTTGACAGGCGTACATGGCTACACCTTC
size: once; D: -; V: TRBV6-5; J: TRBJ1-2; CDR3: CASSPRQGIGEGYTF; DNA: TGTGCCAGCAGCCCCCGCCAGGGGATTGGGGAGGGCTACACCTTC
size: -; D: TRBD1; V: TRBV28; J: TRBJ1-1; CDR3: CASRDRTEAFF; DNA: TGTGCCAGCAGGGACAGGACTGAAGCTTTCTTT
size: -; D: TRBD2; V: TRBV11-1; J: TRBJ2-7; CDR3: CASSRGGEQYF; DNA: TGTGCCAGCAGCCGGGGGGGAGAGCAGTACTTC
size: few; D: -; V: TRBV4-1; J: TRBJ1-4; CDR3: CASSQVPGSATNEKLFF; DNA: TGCGCCAGCAGCCAAGTTCCAGGCTCCGCAACTAATGAAAAACTGTTTTTT
size: -; D: -; V: TRBV7-2; J: TRBJ2-3; CDR3: CASSLDQGDTQYF; DNA: TGTGCCAGCTCCTTAGACCAGGGTGATACGCAGTATTTT
size: -; D: -; V: TRBV24-1; J: TRBJ2-5; CDR3: CATSDPTTSRETQYF; DNA: TGTGCCACCAGTGATCCGACGACATCCCGGGAGACCCAGTACTTC
size: few; D: TRBD1; V: TRBV18; J: TRBJ1-4; CDR3: CASSPQPGQGEEKLFF; DNA: TGTGCCAGCTCACCACAGCCGGGACAGGGAGAGGAAAAACTGTTTTTT
size: -; D: -; V: TRBV5-1; J: TRBJ1-2; CDR3: CASSLVGGYGYTF; DNA: TGCGCCAGCAGCTTGGTCGGGGGGTATGGCTACACCTTC
size: -; D: -; V: TRBV20-1; J: TRBJ1-1; CDR3: CSASREGVNTEAFF; DNA: TGCAGTGCTAGTAGAGAGGGGGTTAACACTGAAGCTTTCTTT
size: -; D: TRBD2; V: TRBV5-5; J: TRBJ2-7; CDR3: CASSPRDYMNKQYF; DNA: TGTGCCAGCAGCCCACGGGACTATATGAACAAGCAGTACTTC
size: once; D: TRBD1; V: TRBV5-1; J: TRBJ1-1; CDR3: CASSSDRGGTEAFF; DNA: TGCGCCAGCAGTTCCGACAGGGGAGGCACTGAAGCTTTCTTT
size: -; D: -; V: TRBV7-2; J: TRBJ1-5; CDR3: CASSPRGGGTLYSNQPQHF; DNA: TGTGCCAGCAGCCCCAGAGGGGGGGGTACACTCTATAGCAATCAGCCCCAGCATTTT
size: once; D: TRBD2; V: TRBV6-1; J: TRBJ2-3; CDR3: CASSERLAGGTDTQYF; DNA: TGTGCCAGCAGTGAGAGACTAGCGGGGGGCACAGATACGCAGTATTTT
size: -; D: -; V: TRBV6-5; J: TRBJ1-6; CDR3: CASSYAKYRFNSPLHF; DNA: TGTGCCAGCAGTTACGCCAAGTATCGGTTTAATTCACCCCTCCACTTT
size: -; D: -; V: TRBV2; J: TRBJ2-5; CDR3: CASTPTVTAETQYF; DNA: TGTGCCAGCACCCCGACAGTAACTGCAGAGACCCAGTACTTC
size: -; D: TRBD2; V: TRBV7-2; J: TRBJ2-3; CDR3: CASSLARRGGSTDTQYF; DNA: TGTGCCAGCAGCTTAGCGCGACGGGGGGGTTCCACAGATACGCAGTATTTT
size: once; D: TRBD1; V: TRBV4-3; J: TRBJ1-2; CDR3: CASSQDRDSNGYTF; DNA: TGCGCCAGCAGCCAAGACCGGGACAGTAATGGCTACACCTTC
size: -; D: TRBD1; V: TRBV5-5; J: TRBJ1-1; CDR3: CASRQGLVTEAFF; DNA: TGTGCCAGTCGACAGGGCTTGGTCACTGAAGCTTTCTTT
size: -; D: -; V: TRBV7-9; J: TRBJ2-5; CDR3: CASSLQRGGQETQYF; DNA: TGTGCCAGCAGTCTCCAGAGGGGGGGTCAAGAGACCCAGTACTTC
size: -; D: -; V: TRBV14; J: TRBJ1-2; CDR3: CASSQDWALSLYGYTF; DNA: TGTGCCAGCAGCCAAGATTGGGCCCTGTCTCTCTATGGCTACACCTTC
size: -; D: -; V: TRBV3-1/TRBV3-2; J: TRBJ2-5; CDR3: CASSQRPRGETQYF; DNA: TGTGCCAGCAGCCAACGGCCTCGCGGAGAGACCCAGTACTTC
size: -; D: TRBD1; V: TRBV12-3/TRBV12-4; J: TRBJ2-7; CDR3: CASSFGQGRQYF; DNA: TGTGCCAGCAGTTTCGGACAGGGGAGGCAGTACTTC
size: few; D: -; V: TRBV19; J: TRBJ2-2; CDR3: CASSSPPGQTTGELFF; DNA: TGTGCCAGTAGTAGCCCTCCTGGACAGACCACCGGGGAGCTGTTTTTT
size: -; D: -; V: TRBV6-5; J: TRBJ1-1; CDR3: CASSYFGFGNTEAFF; DNA: TGTGCCAGCAGTTACTTCGGGTTCGGGAACACTGAAGCTTTCTTT
size: -; D: -; V: TRBV30; J: TRBJ1-2; CDR3: CAWSGQGNYGYTF; DNA: TGTGCCTGGAGTGGGCAGGGGAACTATGGCTACACCTTC
size: -; D: TRBD1; V: TRBV19; J: TRBJ1-1; CDR3: CASSSLSRGRITEAFF; DNA: TGTGCCAGTAGCTCCCTCTCCAGGGGGCGAATTACTGAAGCTTTCTTT
size: -; D: -; V: TRBV7-9; J: TRBJ1-6; CDR3: CASSAESPERISPLHF; DNA: TGTGCCAGCAGCGCCGAGTCGCCAGAGAGGATTTCACCCCTCCACTTT
size: once; D: -; V: TRBV19; J: TRBJ1-5; CDR3: CASSILGNDQPQHF; DNA: TGTGCCAGTAGTATACTGGGCAATGATCAGCCCCAGCATTTT
size: -; D: -; V: TRBV5-6; J: TRBJ2-1; CDR3: CASRQLADEQFF; DNA: TGTGCCAGCAGACAATTGGCCGATGAGCAGTTCTTC
size: -; D: TRBD1; V: TRBV5-1; J: TRBJ1-2; CDR3: CASSLAPGQAPRGYTF; DNA: TGCGCCAGCAGCTTGGCCCCGGGACAGGCACCTCGCGGCTACACCTTC
size: -; D: -; V: TRBV7-3; J: TRBJ1-5; CDR3: CATPGRADQPQHF; DNA: TGTGCCACCCCGGGAAGGGCGGATCAGCCCCAGCATTTT
size: -; D: TRBD1; V: TRBV7-8; J: TRBJ1-2; CDR3: CASSSDRGGYGYTF; DNA: TGTGCCAGCAGCTCCGACAGGGGGGGGTATGGCTACACCTTC
size: -; D: -; V: TRBV7-1; J: TRBJ1-6; CDR3: CASSSINPIGGRTNSSSYNSPLHF; DNA: TGTGCCAGCAGCTCTATTAACCCTATCGGGGGACGGACGAATAGCAGCTCCTATAATTCACCCCTCCACTTT
size: -; D: TRBD1; V: TRBV2; J: TRBJ2-1; CDR3: CASIPGQGVYNEQFF; DNA: TGTGCCAGCATCCCTGGGCAGGGGGTCTACAATGAGCAGTTCTTC
size: -; D: -; V: TRBV6-5; J: TRBJ2-7; CDR3: CASTGLPSSYEQYF; DNA: TGTGCCAGCACTGGGCTCCCGAGCTCCTACGAGCAGTACTTC
size: -; D: TRBD1; V: TRBV9; J: TRBJ1-2; CDR3: CASSGGQGLNYGYTF; DNA: TGTGCCAGCAGCGGGGGACAGGGCCTTAACTATGGCTACACCTTC
size: -; D: TRBD1; V: TRBV15; J: TRBJ2-7; CDR3: CATSRDRQGAEQYF; DNA: TGTGCCACCAGCAGAGATCGGCAGGGGGCTGAGCAGTACTTC
size: -; D: -; V: TRBV4-1; J: TRBJ2-5; CDR3: CASSQGYIQETQYF; DNA: TGCGCCAGCAGCCAAGGGTACATACAAGAGACCCAGTACTTC
size: -; D: TRBD1; V: TRBV6-1; J: TRBJ2-7; CDR3: CASSHRRQGVDEQYF; DNA: TGTGCCAGCAGTCACCGGCGACAGGGGGTCGACGAGCAGTACTTC
size: -; D: -; V: TRBV4-1; J: TRBJ1-4; CDR3: CASSQDLQATNEKLFF; DNA: TGCGCCAGCAGCCAAGATCTCCAGGCAACTAATGAAAAACTGTTTTTT
size: -; D: -; V: TRBV19; J: TRBJ1-2; CDR3: CASSLLSTGSYGYTF; DNA: TGTGCCAGTAGTCTCTTGTCAACGGGATCCTATGGCTACACCTTC
size: -; D: TRBD1; V: TRBV4-1; J: TRBJ1-3; CDR3: CASSQDEPDRVGSGNTIYF; DNA: TGCGCCAGCAGCCAAGACGAACCGGACAGGGTGGGCTCTGGAAACACCATATATTTT
size: -; D: -; V: TRBV30; J: TRBJ1-2; CDR3: CAWSRSQGPNYGYTF; DNA: TGTGCCTGGAGTAGGTCCCAGGGCCCCAACTATGGCTACACCTTC
size: -; D: TRBD1; V: TRBV9; J: TRBJ1-2; CDR3: CASSDPWDRVKGFDGYTF; DNA: TGTGCCAGCAGCGACCCATGGGACAGGGTAAAAGGGTTCGATGGCTACACCTTC
size: -; D: -; V: TRBV10-3; J: TRBJ1-2; CDR3: CATGWSNNYGYTF; DNA: TGTGCCACCGGTTGGAGTAATAACTATGGCTACACCTTC
size: -; D: TRBD1; V: TRBV7-2; J: TRBJ2-1; CDR3: CASSPGTGPSSYNEQFF; DNA: TGTGCCAGCAGCCCCGGGACAGGACCTAGCTCCTACAATGAGCAGTTCTTC
size: -; D: -; V: TRBV6-5; J: TRBJ1-5; CDR3: CASSFRGFGRQPQHF; DNA: TGTGCCAGCAGTTTTAGGGGGTTCGGGAGGCAGCCCCAGCATTTT
size: -; D: TRBD2; V: TRBV7-8; J: TRBJ2-7; CDR3: CASSPREAMSSYEQYF; DNA: TGTGCCAGCAGCCCCCGGGAGGCGATGAGCTCCTACGAGCAGTACTTC
size: -; D: TRBD1; V: TRBV5-4; J: TRBJ2-5; CDR3: CASSSSRGPQETQYF; DNA: TGTGCCAGCAGCTCCAGCAGGGGGCCTCAAGAGACCCAGTACTTC